These 31 T cell receptor beta chains came from one sample sequenced in a study of tumor-infiltrating lymphocytes in primary liver carcinoma. Unsorted whole blood served as the source of blood RNA, and germline DNA was extracted as well. Constant-region priming of around 490 ng total RNA yielded TCR beta cDNA. Slightly modified ARM-PCR with three nested multiplex PCR rounds yielded TCR beta libraries. TRBV1-TRBV30 forward and Cbeta reverse primers drove the first two roughly 10-cycle rounds. TCRdb itself ran the multiplex PCR reads through MiXCR, one entry per CDR3 protein. The repertoire consists of more than 150,000 distinct CDR3 sequences, with less than 65% occurring once and the leading ten covering approximately 68%. The sequenced sample was peripheral blood. These receptors were obtained from a man aged 35-49 years with primary liver carcinoma and hepatitis B virus infection.

V gene TRBV12-3 or TRBV12-4 combines with J gene TRBJ2-7; D is possibly TRBD2 (6 bases). The V end was cut by 6 bases, the J end by 5 bases, with 17 bases between. This CDR3 has 14 amino acids. The DNA for the CDR3 is TGTGCCAGCAGCCGGGACTCTCGAGCCGACGAGCAGTACTTC. Its protein product is CASSRDSRADEQYF.

This chain uses TRBV5-1 with TRBJ1-1, with D unclear. The V end was cut by 0 bases, the J end by 7 bases, with 16 bases between. This CDR3 is 15 amino acids long. Germline V gene lookup returns CDR1 SGHRS and CDR2 YFSETQ. CDR3 bases: TGCGCCAGCAGCTTGGCTCCGGGAAGGCAGGTTGAAGCTTTCTTT. Its translation: CASSLAPGRQVEAFF.

Turning to this clonotype: One end of the junction varies from germline; a read error may be responsible. The CDR3 protein is CASSSPDTGELLF. The CDR3 nucleotides read TGTGCCAGCAGCAGCCCCGACACCGGGGAGCTGTTGTTT. The chain employs TRBV28 and TRBJ2-2; D might be TRBD2 (5 bases). In germline, CDR1 is MDHEN, CDR2 SYDVKM. The CDR3 extends over 13 amino acids.

To note about this clonotype: Given a much more abundant clone one base away, this may be a read error. The chain combines TRBV29-1 with TRBJ2-7; D call uncertain. The CDR3 runs 12 residues. Germline V gene sequence: CDR1 SQVTM, CDR2 ANQGSEA. CDR3 loop: CSIRASTYGQYF. The CDR3 DNA follows: TGCAGCATTCGGGCCTCTACCTACGGGCAGTACTTC.

In its sample, this clonotype was seen many times. CDR3 region: CASSLKMLASRSNEQFF. The CDR3 DNA reads as TGCGCCAGCAGCCTTAAGATGCTAGCGAGCAGGTCCAATGAGCAGTTCTTC. The chain has TRBV4-1 and TRBJ2-1; maybe TRBD2 (6 bases). This CDR3 comprises 17 residues. Germline V gene lookup returns CDR1 MGHRA and CDR2 YSYEKL. Trimming pared 4 bases from V and 6 bases from J, leaving 22 bases between.

This clonotype was observed many times. The chain carries TRBV11-2 and TRBJ2-3; TRBD2 agrees at 10 bases. This CDR3 spans 16 amino acids. Losses at the gene ends were 4 bases for V and 0 bases for J; bases not matched to a gene: 4. Germline V gene lookup returns CDR1 SGHAT and CDR2 FQNNGV. The DNA of the CDR3 is TGTGCCAGCAGCTGGACTAGCGGACCTAGCACAGATACGCAGTATTTT. It translates to CASSWTSGPSTDTQYF.

Notes on this clonotype: Here the CDR3 omits its conserved ending phenylalanine or tryptophan, so a read error is the likely source. This chain connects TRBV5-1 to TRBJ2-7; D possibly corresponds to TRBD1 (6 bases). The germline V gene encodes CDR1 SGHRS and CDR2 YFSETQ. CDR3 length: 13 residues. The CDR3 sequence is CASRLDSSYEQYS. In nucleotides, the CDR3 is TGCGCCAGCAGATTGGACAGTTCCTACGAGCAGTACTCC.

This clonotype was observed a handful of times. V gene TRBV6-1 combines with J gene TRBJ2-7; weak D call: TRBD2 (6 bases). The germline gives CDR1 MNHNS, CDR2 SASEGT. The CDR3 totals 11 residues. Trimming removed 1 base from V and 11 bases from J, with 9 bases in between. The CDR3 spells CASSEVGRKYF. The CDR3 DNA is TGTGCCAGCAGTGAAGTAGGGAGGAAGTACTTC.

Comments on this clonotype: The junction and the germline gene differ at one end; a read error may be behind it. The chain uses TRBV7-8 and TRBJ2-3; either TRBD1 or TRBD2 may supply D (5 bases each). This CDR3 region has 17 residues. Germline V lookup: CDR1 SGHVS, CDR2 FQNEAQ. For the CDR3, the DNA is TGTGCCAGCAGCTTAGATGCAAGTGGAGCTAGCACAGGTACGCTGTATTTT. Its translation is CASSLDASGASTGTLYF. Drawing the rest from reference TRBV7-8 and TRBJ2-3, the complete variable domain is GAGVSQSPRYKVAKRGQDVALRCDPISGHVSLFWYQQALGQGPEFLTYFQNEAQLDKSGLPSDRFFAERPEGSVSTLKIQRTQQEDSAVYLCASSLDASGASTGTLYFGPGTRLTVL.

The chain combines TRBV12-3 or TRBV12-4 with TRBJ2-2, with 8 bases matching TRBD2. The CDR3 runs to 14 residues. Trimming cost V 8 bases and J 5 bases; bases outside gene matches: 7. The CDR3 coding sequence is TGTGCCAGCGGGTTGAGCGGGAGTACCGGGGAGCTGTTTTTT. Its protein is CASGLSGSTGELFF.

V and J are TRBV4-1 and TRBJ2-7; D unresolved. V was clipped by 2 bases and J by 8 bases, with 13 bases between them. Germline V gene sequence: CDR1 MGHRA, CDR2 YSYEKL. This CDR3 spans 13 amino acids. CDR3 DNA: TGCGCCAGCAGCCAAAAAGAAGGGTTCAAGCAGTACGTC. Translated, it gives CASSQKEGFKQYV.

About this clonotype: A much bigger clone sits one base away, suggesting this may be a read error. CDR3 in DNA: TGTGCCAGCAGTGAAGCGCCTAGAAACGAGCAGTACTTC. Its translation: CASSEAPRNEQYF. This chain uses TRBV6-1 with TRBJ2-7, with D unclear. Germline V gene lookup returns CDR1 MNHNS and CDR2 SASEGT. The CDR3 covers 13 residues. Between the trimmed V and J ends, which lost 0 bases and 5 bases, there was a span of 8 bases.

This clonotype was recorded a few times. The chain uses TRBV6-6 and TRBJ1-2, with TRBD1 identical over 10 bases. The CDR3 runs to 13 residues. Germline CDR1 reads MNHNY; CDR2 reads SVGAGI (reference sequence). Trimming at V came to 7 bases and at J to 8 bases, leaving 7 bases not matched to a gene. The CDR3 DNA is TGTGCCAGCAACCGACAGGGGGCTGAGGGCTACACCTTC. It encodes CASNRQGAEGYTF.

The chain couples TRBV4-1 to TRBJ2-3; D is possibly TRBD1 (5 bases). The J call is in doubt because the DNA end fits TRBJ1-5 better. The CDR3 totals 16 residues. CDR1 and CDR2 from the germline V gene are MGHRA and YSYEKL. The DNA of the CDR3 is TGCGCCAGCAGCCAAATTAGCGGGGGAAGCACAGATAGGCAGCATTTT. Translation gives CASSQISGGSTDRQHF.

This clonotype turned up a few times. The chain has TRBV12-3 or TRBV12-4 and TRBJ2-2; 9 nucleotides line up with TRBD2. This CDR3 comprises 15 residues. The V and J ends lost 3 bases and 4 bases, in that order; junction bases with no gene match: 3. CDR3 region: CASSFLSGGTGELFF. The DNA of the CDR3 is TGTGCCAGCAGTTTCCTTAGCGGGGGCACCGGGGAGCTGTTTTTT.

Notes on this clonotype: Compared with germline, one end of the junction differs, possibly owing to a read error. The rearrangement joins TRBV4-2 to TRBJ2-1; D is ambiguous. This CDR3 has 13 amino acids. Germline CDR1 and CDR2: LGHNA and YNFKEQ. In nucleotides, the CDR3 is TGTGCCAGTAGCCAAGATCGGGTGGTCGAGCAGTTCTTC. Its translation: CASSQDRVVEQFF.

This clonotype was detected many times. V usage is TRBV11-2 and J usage is TRBJ2-3; D unclear. The CDR3 is 13 amino acids. CDR1 and CDR2 from the germline V gene are SGHAT and FQNNGV. V was cut by 8 bases and J by 0 bases, with 9 bases left in between. The CDR3 DNA is TGTGCCAGCTCGTTTGTAAGCACAGATACGCAGTATTTT. It yields the protein CASSFVSTDTQYF.

This clonotype came up a few times. J is TRBJ1-4 and V is TRBV6-5; the D is unclear. Germline lookup yields CDR1 MNHEY and CDR2 SVGAGI. The CDR3 is 15 residues long. V shed 0 bases and J shed 5 bases, with 10 bases lying between them. The CDR3 DNA reads TGTGCCAGCAGTTACTCGAGCAGACAAAATGAAAAACTGTTTTTT. It encodes CASSYSSRQNEKLFF.

This clonotype was counted only a few times. V usage is TRBV6-5 and J usage is TRBJ2-3; possible D gene TRBD2, 6 bases. Deletions cut 0 bases from V and 6 bases from J, with 13 bases between. The CDR3 covers 15 residues. The germline gives CDR1 MNHEY, CDR2 SVGAGI. The CDR3 region is CASSYSGGVGDTQYF. The CDR3 bases are TGTGCCAGCAGTTACTCGGGGGGAGTAGGGGATACGCAGTATTTT.

In DNA, the CDR3 is TGTGCCAGCAGTTACTCGACAGAAGAGACCCAGTACTTC. Its protein product is CASSYSTEETQYF. The chain links TRBV6-2 or TRBV6-3 to TRBJ2-5; maybe TRBD1 (5 bases). CDR1 is MNHEY, CDR2 SVGEGT, per germline. The ends were cut back, 0 bases at V and 3 bases at J, with 5 bases in the middle. The CDR3 spans 13 residues.

Of note for this clonotype: The CDR3 does not end in the conserved phenylalanine or tryptophan, so this is likely a read error. This chain joins TRBV11-2 and TRBJ2-1; a weak D match, TRBD2 (6 bases). This CDR3 spans 14 amino acids. Per the germline V gene, CDR1 is SGHAT and CDR2 is FQNNGV. CDR3 loop: CASSSAGPGNEQFY. As DNA, the CDR3 is TGCGCAAGCAGTTCAGCGGGCCCTGGGAATGAGCAGTTCTAC.

Concerning this clonotype: The junction departs from germline at one end; a sequencing error may be responsible. The chain carries TRBV11-2 and TRBJ2-2, with 7 bases matching TRBD2. The CDR3 contains 16 residues. The germline gives CDR1 SGHAT, CDR2 FQNNGV. The CDR3 loop reads CVSNLEGGGGSGELFF. CDR3 nucleotide sequence: TGTGTCAGCAACTTAGAGGGCGGGGGAGGCTCCGGGGAGCTGTTTTTT.

This clonotype was recorded at least ten times. The genes are TRBV11-2 and TRBJ2-1; D might be TRBD1 or TRBD2, each matching 6 bases. V was pared by 5 bases and J by 6 bases, with 23 bases between. The CDR3 loop spans 17 amino acids. The germline V gene encodes CDR1 SGHAT and CDR2 FQNNGV. CDR3 in amino acids: CASSGGGGAGWFNEQFF. CDR3 nucleotides: TGTGCCAGCAGCGGGGGCGGTGGAGCGGGCTGGTTCAATGAGCAGTTCTTC.

V usage is TRBV12-3 or TRBV12-4 and J usage is TRBJ2-7; TRBD2 might be the D (6 bases). The CDR3 runs 16 residues. The V gene lost 5 bases and the J gene lost 7 bases, with 24 bases spanning the gap. CDR3 coding DNA: TGTGCCAGCAGTGCCCCTGTGGCAGGAGGGGTTGGTGAGCAGTACTTC. Translating it yields CASSAPVAGGVGEQYF.

V gene TRBV12-3 or TRBV12-4 combines with J gene TRBJ2-2, with D perhaps matching TRBD1 (6 bases). The CDR3 consists of 14 residues. V was clipped by 6 bases and J by 1 base, with 9 bases between them. This CDR3 is CASRADRNTGELFF. CDR3 coding DNA: TGTGCCAGCAGGGCGGACAGGAACACCGGGGAGCTGTTTTTT.

The chain joins TRBV28 to TRBJ1-1; D unclear. The germline V and J ends were trimmed by 5 bases and 1 base, with 14 bases remaining between them. The CDR3 runs to 15 residues. Germline values: CDR1 MDHEN, CDR2 SYDVKM. This CDR3 is CASSLPSSWNTEAFF. CDR3 DNA sequence: TGTGCCAGCAGTCTCCCCAGTTCGTGGAACACTGAAGCTTTCTTT.

This chain uses TRBV7-9 with TRBJ2-7; D is perhaps TRBD1 (6 bases). The CDR3 length is 13 residues. Trimming removed 5 bases from V and 9 bases from J, with 17 bases in between. Germline CDR1 and CDR2: SEHNR and FQNEAQ (reference sequence). In DNA, the CDR3 is TGTGCCAGCAGCATGGGGACAAGATCAGGGCAGTACTTC. Its translation is CASSMGTRSGQYF.

The sample holds many counts of this clonotype. The chain combines TRBV11-2 with TRBJ2-7, with D perhaps TRBD1 or TRBD2 (5 bases each). Per the germline V gene, CDR1 is SGHAT and CDR2 is FQNNGV. The CDR3 extends over 15 amino acids. V lost 5 bases and J 3 bases, leaving 17 bases between the germline ends. The DNA of the CDR3 is TGTGCCAGCAGCCCCCGATGGGACGATTTCTACGAGCAGTACTTC. It specifies CASSPRWDDFYEQYF.

This clonotype came up once. The missing conserved phenylalanine or tryptophan at the end of this CDR3 makes a read error likely. The V gene is TRBV6-1, the J gene TRBJ2-7; weak D call: TRBD1 (5 bases). With 3 bases removed from V and 6 bases from J, the gap between germline ends came to 15 bases. This CDR3 is built from 14 residues. Germline CDR1 MNHNS, CDR2 SASEGT. The CDR3 protein is CASSDRQGRREQYL. Here the CDR3 DNA reads TGTGCCAGCAGTGATCGGCAGGGTAGACGCGAGCAGTACCTC.

For this clonotype: An end of the junction does not agree with germline; a read error may underlie this. The chain combines TRBV19 with TRBJ1-1; D is unclear. The CDR3 totals 13 residues. The germline CDR1 and CDR2 sequences are LNHDA and SQIVND (reference sequence). The CDR3, as DNA: TGTGCCAGCCGCTCTACAGTAAGCACTGAAGCTCTCTTT. Protein product: CASRSTVSTEALF.

The CDR3 region is CASGPAGGSSYEQYF. CDR3 DNA sequence: TGTGCCAGCGGGCCAGCAGGGGGCAGCTCCTACGAGCAGTACTTC. The gene calls are TRBV11-2 and TRBJ2-7; 8 bases are a match to TRBD1. Germline lookup yields CDR1 SGHAT and CDR2 FQNNGV. The V segment lost 8 bases and the J segment 0 bases; nucleotides outside the gene matches: 9. The CDR3 is made up of 15 amino acids.